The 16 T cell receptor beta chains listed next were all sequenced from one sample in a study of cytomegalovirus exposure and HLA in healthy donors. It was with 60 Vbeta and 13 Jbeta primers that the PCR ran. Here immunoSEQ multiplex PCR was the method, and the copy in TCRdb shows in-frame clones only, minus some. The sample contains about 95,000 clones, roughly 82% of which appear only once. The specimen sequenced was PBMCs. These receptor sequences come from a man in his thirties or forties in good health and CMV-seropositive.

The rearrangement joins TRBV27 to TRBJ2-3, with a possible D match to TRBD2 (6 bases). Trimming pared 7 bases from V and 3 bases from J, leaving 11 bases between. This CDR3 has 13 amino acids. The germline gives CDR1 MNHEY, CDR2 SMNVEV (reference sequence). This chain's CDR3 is CASNAGPTDTQYF. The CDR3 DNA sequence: TGTGCCAGCAACGCGGGACCAACAGATACGCAGTATTTT.

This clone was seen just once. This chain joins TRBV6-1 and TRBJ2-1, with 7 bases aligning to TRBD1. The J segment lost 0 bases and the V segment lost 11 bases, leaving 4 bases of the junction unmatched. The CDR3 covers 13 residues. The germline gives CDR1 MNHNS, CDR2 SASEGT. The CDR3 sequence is CAGRQGSYNEQFF. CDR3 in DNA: TGTGCCGGACGACAGGGCTCCTACAATGAGCAGTTCTTC.

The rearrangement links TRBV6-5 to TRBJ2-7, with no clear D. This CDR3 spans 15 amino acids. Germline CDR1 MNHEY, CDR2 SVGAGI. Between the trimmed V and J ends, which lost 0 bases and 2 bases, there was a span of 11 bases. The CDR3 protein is CASSYSPPGAYEQYF. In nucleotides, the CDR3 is TGTGCCAGCAGTTACTCTCCCCCAGGCGCCTACGAGCAGTACTTC.

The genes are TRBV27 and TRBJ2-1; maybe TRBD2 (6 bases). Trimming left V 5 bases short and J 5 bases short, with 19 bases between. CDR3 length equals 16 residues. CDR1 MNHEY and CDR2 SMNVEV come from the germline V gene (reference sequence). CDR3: CASSPRDPTSHNEQFF. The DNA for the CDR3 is TGTGCCAGCAGTCCCCGAGACCCGACTAGTCACAATGAGCAGTTCTTC.

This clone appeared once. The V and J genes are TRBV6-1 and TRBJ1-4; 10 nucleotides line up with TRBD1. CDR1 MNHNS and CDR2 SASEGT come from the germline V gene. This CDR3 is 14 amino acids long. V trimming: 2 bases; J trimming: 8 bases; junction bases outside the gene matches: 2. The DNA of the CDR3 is TGTGCCAGCAGTGAATTGGGACAGGGGGAAAAACTGTTTTTT. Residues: CASSELGQGEKLFF.

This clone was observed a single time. CDR3 DNA: TGTGCCAGCAGCCAAGTTAGGACTAGCGGGAGGGACGAGCAGTACTTC. As protein: CASSQVRTSGRDEQYF. The rearrangement joins TRBV14 to TRBJ2-5, with 15 bases that match TRBD2. The closer fit of TRBJ2-7 to the DNA end suggests the J call may be wrong. This CDR3 has 16 amino acids. The germline V gene encodes CDR1 SGHDN and CDR2 FVKESK.

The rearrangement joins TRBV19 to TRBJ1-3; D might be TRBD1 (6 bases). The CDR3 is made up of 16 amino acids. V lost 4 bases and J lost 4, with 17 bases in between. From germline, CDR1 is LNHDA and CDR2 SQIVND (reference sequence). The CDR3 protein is CASSTRQAPPGNTIYF. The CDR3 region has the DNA TGTGCCAGTAGTACTCGACAGGCCCCGCCGGGAAACACCATATATTTT.

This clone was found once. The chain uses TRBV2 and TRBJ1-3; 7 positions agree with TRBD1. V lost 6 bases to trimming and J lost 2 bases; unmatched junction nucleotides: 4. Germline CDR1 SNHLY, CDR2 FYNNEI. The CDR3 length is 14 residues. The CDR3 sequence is CASRTTGAGNTIYF. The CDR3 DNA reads TGTGCCAGCAGAACCACAGGGGCTGGAAACACCATATATTTT.

The CDR3 DNA is TGTGCCAGCAGTCCCCGACTAGCGGACTCCTACGAGCAGTACTTC. It specifies CASSPRLADSYEQYF. The V gene is TRBV2, the J gene TRBJ2-7; TRBD2 matches at 9 bases. Germline V CDR1 and CDR2: SNHLY, FYNNEI. V dropped 5 bases and J dropped 0; count of bases not matched to a gene: 5. The CDR3 spans 15 residues.

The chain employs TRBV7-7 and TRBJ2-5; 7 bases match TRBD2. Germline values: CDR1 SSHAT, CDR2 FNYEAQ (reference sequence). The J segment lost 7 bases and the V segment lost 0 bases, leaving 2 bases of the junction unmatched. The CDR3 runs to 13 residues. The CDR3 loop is CASSLAGRGTQYF. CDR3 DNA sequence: TGTGCCAGCAGCTTAGCAGGGAGGGGGACCCAGTACTTC.

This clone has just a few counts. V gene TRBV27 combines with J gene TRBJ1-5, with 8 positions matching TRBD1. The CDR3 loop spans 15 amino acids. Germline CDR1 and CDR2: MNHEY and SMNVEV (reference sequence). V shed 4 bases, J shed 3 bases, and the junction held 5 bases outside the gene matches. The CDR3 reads CASSSLDRDNQPQHF. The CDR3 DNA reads TGTGCCAGCAGTTCACTGGACAGGGACAATCAGCCCCAGCATTTT.

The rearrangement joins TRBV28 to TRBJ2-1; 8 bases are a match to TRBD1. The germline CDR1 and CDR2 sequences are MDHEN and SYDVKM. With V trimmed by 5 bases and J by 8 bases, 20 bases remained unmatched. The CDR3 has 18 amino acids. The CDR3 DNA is TGTGCCAGCAGTCCATACCTCCGAGGACAGGGAACCCGCTATGAGCAGTTCTTC. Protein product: CASSPYLRGQGTRYEQFF.

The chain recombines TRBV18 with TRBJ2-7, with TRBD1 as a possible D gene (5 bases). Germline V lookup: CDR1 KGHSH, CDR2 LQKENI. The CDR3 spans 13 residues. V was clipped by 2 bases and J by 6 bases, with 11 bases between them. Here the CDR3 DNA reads TGTGCCAGCTCACCAGGGGCCGAGCTCGAGCAGTACTTC. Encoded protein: CASSPGAELEQYF.

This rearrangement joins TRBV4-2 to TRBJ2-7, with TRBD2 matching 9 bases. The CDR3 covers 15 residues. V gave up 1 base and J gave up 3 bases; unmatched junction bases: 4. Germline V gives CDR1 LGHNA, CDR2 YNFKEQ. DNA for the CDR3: TGTGCCAGCAGCCAAGGCCTTAGCGGGAGCTACGAGCAGTACTTC. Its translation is CASSQGLSGSYEQYF.

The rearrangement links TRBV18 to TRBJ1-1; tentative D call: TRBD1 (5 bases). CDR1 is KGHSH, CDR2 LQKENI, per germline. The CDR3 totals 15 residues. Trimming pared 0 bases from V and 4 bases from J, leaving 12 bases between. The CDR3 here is CASSPPAVGGTEAFF. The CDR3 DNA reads TGTGCCAGCTCACCACCGGCGGTGGGGGGCACTGAAGCTTTCTTT.

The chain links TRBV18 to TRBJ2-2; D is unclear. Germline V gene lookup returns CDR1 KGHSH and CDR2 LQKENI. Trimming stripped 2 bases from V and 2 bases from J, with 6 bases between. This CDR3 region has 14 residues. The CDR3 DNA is TGTGCCAGCTCACCAACGAGAAACACCGGGGAGCTGTTTTTT. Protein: CASSPTRNTGELFF.